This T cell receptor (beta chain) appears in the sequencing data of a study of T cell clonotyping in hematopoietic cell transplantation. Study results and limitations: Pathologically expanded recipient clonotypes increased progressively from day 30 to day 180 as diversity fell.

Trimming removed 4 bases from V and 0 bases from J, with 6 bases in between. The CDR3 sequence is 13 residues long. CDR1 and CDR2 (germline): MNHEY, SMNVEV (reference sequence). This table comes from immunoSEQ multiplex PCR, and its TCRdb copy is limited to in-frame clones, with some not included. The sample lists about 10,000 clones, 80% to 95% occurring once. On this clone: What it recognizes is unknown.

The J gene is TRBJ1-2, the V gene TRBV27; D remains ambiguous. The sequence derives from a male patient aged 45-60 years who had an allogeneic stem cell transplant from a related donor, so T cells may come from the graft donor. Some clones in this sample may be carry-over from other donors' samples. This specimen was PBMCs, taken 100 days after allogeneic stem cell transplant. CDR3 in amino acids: CASSYQANYGYTF. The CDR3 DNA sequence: TGTGCCAGCAGTTATCAGGCTAACTATGGCTACACCTTC.